What follows describes a single T cell receptor beta chain. The antigen remains unidentified. Looked up from germline, CDR1 is SGHVS and CDR2 is FQNEAQ. Trimming took 2 bases from V and 1 from J, leaving 11 bases between them. The CDR3 totals 15 residues. PCR amplification relied on 60 Vbeta primers (plus 13 Jbeta primers). Data came from immunoSEQ multiplex PCR; TCRdb stores just in-frame clones and leaves some out. This sample's table has some 76,000 clones. This sample was taken from a study of cytomegalovirus exposure and HLA in healthy donors. Regarding the study as a whole: In an earlier analysis, productive rearrangement rates for most beta V segments clustered near 87% or 30%. The authors later found HLA-associated TCR beta chains more clonally expanded than equally common others.

The receptor was derived from a female donor in good health and CMV-seropositive. Sequenced: PBMCs. The chain links TRBV7-8 to TRBJ1-1; D may be TRBD1 (5 bases). The CDR3 spells CASSLSPTANTEAFF. CDR3 DNA: TGTGCCAGCAGCTTAAGCCCGACAGCGAACACTGAAGCTTTCTTT.